This TCR beta chain was captured by sequencing in a study of vaccination and CD4 T cells after COVID-19. For this clonotype: The antigen is undetermined.

This CDR3 spans 14 amino acids. In germline, CDR1 is KGHDR, CDR2 SFDVKD. With 11 bases removed from V and 7 bases from J, the gap between germline ends came to 20 bases. Cultured CD4+ T cells had their DNA profiled by the Oncomine TCR Beta short-read assay. TCRdb re-derived calls from the PCR reads in MiXCR, one entry per CDR3 protein. The sample records tens of thousands of distinct CDR3 sequences, around 28% being singletons. Time point in this sample: late sampling 161 to 241 days after vaccination in a few convalescent patients. Stated treatment: approximately 10-day PBMC culture with coronavirus spike peptide pools or control peptides (ViraFEST assay). The cultures had half their medium swapped for fresh IL-2 medium on days 3 and 7.

Here the sequenced sample was CD4+ T cells from blood, cultured in vitro, taken about 7 months after SARS-CoV-2 vaccination. This TCR came from a human donor who had recovered from COVID-19. The rearrangement joins TRBV24-1 to TRBJ1-5; D not resolved. The CDR3 sequence is CANSLAEGEQPQHF. The CDR3 coding sequence is TGTGCCAATAGTTTGGCGGAAGGCGAGCAGCCCCAGCATTTT.